This TCR beta chain was identified in a study of early T cells in non-severe SARS-CoV-2 infection. There are many counts of this clonotype. TCRdb ran MiXCR on the 5' RACE reads and lists one entry per CDR3 protein. The sample lists 55,000 to 80,000 distinct CDR3 sequences; 8.8% were seen once. The input for sequencing was whole blood, taken at baseline. The TCR originated in an adult who was a healthcare worker with PCR-confirmed SARS-CoV-2 infection or an uninfected control (not recorded which).

As DNA, the CDR3 is TGCAGTGCTATCCCTCCTAGCGGACCTCCCTACGAGCAGTACTTC. Its translation is CSAIPPSGPPYEQYF. V is TRBV20-1 and J is TRBJ2-7; 7 bases agree with TRBD2. The CDR3 is made up of 15 amino acids. Germline V gene lookup returns CDR1 DFQATT and CDR2 SNEGSKA (reference sequence). Unmatched junction bases numbered 11, after V lost 4 bases and J lost 2 bases.